This T cell receptor (beta chain) derives from a study of T cells in Graves' hyperthyroidism and ophthalmopathy. This clonotype has a count of ten or more. The CDR3 sequence is 14 residues long. V lost 4 bases, J lost 4 bases, and 14 bases lay in between. Germline CDR1 and CDR2: LGHDT and YNNKEL (reference sequence). RNA transcripts provided the source from which TCR beta CDR3 regions were amplified. RT-PCR in the first round (using the HTBI primer set) targeted the TCR CDR3. TCRdb called the multiplex PCR reads again in MiXCR, with one record for every CDR3 protein. This sample carries almost 250,000 distinct CDR3 sequences, about 25% of them seen once, and the ten largest clones take about a third.

The sequenced sample was blood. The sequence was obtained from a woman aged 40 to 55 with Graves' ophthalmopathy. The V and J genes are TRBV3-1 and TRBJ2-7; D could derive from TRBD1 or TRBD2 (5 bases each). CDR3 residues: CASSLFGTAYEQYF. DNA of the CDR3: TGTGCCAGCAGCCTTTTCGGGACGGCATACGAGCAGTACTTC.